One and the same sample provided the 13 T cell receptor beta chains below, sequenced in a study of vaccination and CD4 T cells after COVID-19. The sample's treatment: roughly 10-day PBMC culture with coronavirus spike peptide pools or control peptides (ViraFEST assay). Scientists ran DNA taken from cultured CD4+ T cells through the Oncomine TCR Beta short-read assay for sequencing. Using its own MiXCR run on the PCR reads, TCRdb lists one record per CDR3 protein. Of around 4,000 distinct CDR3 sequences in the sample, approximately 19% were seen once. These receptors' targets are unknown. The sample consisted of CD4+ T cells from blood, cultured in vitro. The source of these receptors is a human donor who had recovered from COVID-19.

The chain carries TRBV27 and TRBJ2-1, with unresolved D. With 3 bases removed from V and 4 bases from J, the gap between germline ends came to 7 bases. Germline lookup yields CDR1 MNHEY and CDR2 SMNVEV (reference sequence). This CDR3 has 13 amino acids. CDR3 residues: CASSLNKYNEQFF. The DNA of the CDR3 is TGTGCCAGCAGTTTGAACAAATACAATGAGCAGTTCTTC.

The chain is built from TRBV3-1 and TRBJ1-5; D is uncertain. The CDR3 contains 13 residues. Germline-derived CDR1 and CDR2 are LGHDT and YNNKEL (reference sequence). V dropped 4 bases and J dropped 4 bases, with 8 bases sitting between them. The DNA of the CDR3 is TGTGCCAGCAGCCCTTCTACAAATCAGCCCCAGCATTTT. It specifies CASSPSTNQPQHF.

This chain connects TRBV6-1 to TRBJ2-1; 11 positions match TRBD2. The ends lost 6 bases at V and 7 bases at J; junction bases unmatched: 5. Germline loops: CDR1 MNHNS, CDR2 SASEGT. CDR3 length: 14 residues. CDR3 nucleotide sequence: TGTGCCAGCAGGGCTAGCGGGGGGTTGAATGAGCAGTTCTTC. Translated, it gives CASRASGGLNEQFF.

The V gene is TRBV30, the J gene TRBJ2-1; either TRBD1 or TRBD2 may supply D (7 bases each). The ends were cut back, 3 bases at V and 2 bases at J, with 14 bases in the middle. Germline V gene data show CDR1 as GTSNPN and CDR2 as SVGIG (reference sequence). The CDR3 covers 15 residues. The CDR3 here is CAWRRGRGPYNEQFF. In DNA form, the CDR3 reads TGTGCCTGGAGGAGGGGGCGGGGGCCCTACAATGAGCAGTTCTTC.

The rearrangement uses TRBV6-1 and TRBJ1-6; D unresolved. The CDR3 is 13 amino acids. Trimming took off 3 bases at V and 10 bases at J, with 10 bases between the two ends. Germline V gene lookup returns CDR1 MNHNS and CDR2 SASEGT. The CDR3 nucleotides read TGTGCCAGCAGTGACACCCCTGACTCACCCCTCCACTTT. Translation gives CASSDTPDSPLHF.

This clonotype ranks as medium-sized. The rearrangement joins TRBV20-1 to TRBJ2-5; the match to TRBD2 covers 13 bases. The CDR3 extends over 15 amino acids. Germline CDR1 reads DFQATT; CDR2 reads SNEGSKA (reference sequence). The V and J ends lost 3 bases and 1 base, in that order; junction bases with no gene match: 2. CDR3: CSASRTSGGQETQYF. CDR3 sequence (DNA): TGCAGTGCTAGCCGGACTAGCGGGGGCCAAGAGACCCAGTACTTC.

The chain uses TRBV20-1 and TRBJ2-5, with a tentative D call TRBD2 (6 bases). In germline, CDR1 is DFQATT, CDR2 SNEGSKA (reference sequence). The CDR3 totals 13 residues. The ends were cut back, 2 bases at V and 5 bases at J, with 12 bases in the middle. This CDR3 reads CSARRQRVETQYF. DNA for the CDR3: TGCAGTGCTAGAAGACAGCGGGTGGAGACCCAGTACTTC.

The rearrangement links TRBV18 to TRBJ1-1; tentatively, D is TRBD1 (6 bases). Germline CDR1 KGHSH, CDR2 LQKENI. The CDR3 contains 12 residues. V shed 3 bases and J shed 4 bases, with 6 bases lying between them. The CDR3: CASSPDSTEAFF. CDR3 sequence (DNA): TGTGCCAGCTCACCGGACAGCACTGAAGCTTTCTTT.

The CDR3 sequence is CASSFLAGPDQYF. The CDR3 nucleotides are TGTGCCAGCAGCTTCTTAGCGGGGCCCGACCAGTACTTC. The chain recombines TRBV7-6 with TRBJ2-7; 8 positions match TRBD2. Looked up from germline, CDR1 is SGHVS and CDR2 is FNYEAQ. The J segment lost 10 bases and the V segment lost 3 bases, leaving 8 bases of the junction unmatched. The CDR3 runs 13 residues.

This clonotype came up a few times. The chain is built from TRBV19 and TRBJ1-1, with 11 bases aligning to TRBD1. The CDR3 runs to 14 residues. Germline trimming cut 10 bases from V and 1 base from J; bases unmatched to any gene: 5. CDR1 LNHDA and CDR2 SQIVND come from the germline V gene (reference sequence). The CDR3 DNA sequence: TGTGCCACGGACAGGGGGCGCAGGAACACTGAAGCTTTCTTT. Amino acids: CATDRGRRNTEAFF. The full variable domain, rest sourced from reference TRBV19 and TRBJ1-1, is DGGITQSPKYLFRKEGQNVTLSCEQNLNHDAMYWYRQDPGQGLRLIYYSQIVNDFQKGDIAEGYSVSREKKESFPLTVTSAQKNPTAFYLCATDRGRRNTEAFFGQGTRLTVV.

The V call is TRBV12-3 or TRBV12-4, the J call TRBJ2-4; D is possibly TRBD1 (6 bases). V dropped 3 bases and J dropped 4 bases, with 10 bases sitting between them. This CDR3 has 14 amino acids. The CDR3 loop is CASSFGQGKNIQYF. The CDR3 DNA reads as TGTGCCAGCAGTTTTGGGCAGGGGAAAAACATTCAGTACTTC.

This clonotype is labeled medium-sized. The chain carries TRBV12-3 or TRBV12-4 and TRBJ2-3, with D unresolved. CDR3 size: 16 residues. Trimming removed 0 bases at V and 0 bases at J, with 10 bases between. CDR3 protein: CASSLARRLSTDTQYF. CDR3 in DNA: TGTGCCAGCAGTTTAGCACGGCGACTGAGCACAGATACGCAGTATTTT.

This clonotype has a handful of counts. J is TRBJ2-7 and V is TRBV6-4; D is tentatively TRBD1 or TRBD2 (6 bases each). Looked up from germline, CDR1 is MRHNA and CDR2 is SNTAGT. The CDR3 has 16 amino acids. The ends were cut back, 4 bases at V and 0 bases at J, with 16 bases in the middle. In nucleotides, the CDR3 is TGTGCCAGCAGTGCGGGGGCGGGACTTAGCTCCTACGAGCAGTACTTC. Amino acids: CASSAGAGLSSYEQYF.